Here is one TCR beta chain with its context. These data are taken from a study of T cell changes during pregnancy in multiple sclerosis. Germline V lookup: CDR1 SGHTA, CDR2 FQGNSA. The CDR3 is 15 residues long. V lost 6 bases, J lost 2 bases, and 16 bases lay in between. The assay was immunoSEQ multiplex PCR, and TCRdb's table has in-frame clones only and misses some. The sample carries some 61,000 clones, about 90% recorded once. Here the sequenced sample was peripheral blood, taken in the second trimester of pregnancy. The clonotype comes from a female donor with multiple sclerosis, enrolled in a pregnancy study. The genes are TRBV7-2 and TRBJ1-2, with D possibly matching TRBD1 (6 bases). The DNA of the CDR3 is TGTGCCAGCAGGGCGGGGGCAGGGGAGAACTATGGCTACACCTTC. The encoded protein is CASRAGAGENYGYTF. Looking up the rest from reference TRBV7-2 and TRBJ1-2 gives the full variable domain: GAGVSQSPSNKVTEKGKDVELRCDPISGHTALYWYRQSLGQGLEFLIYFQGNSAPDKSGLPSDRFSAERTGGSVSTLTIQRTQQEDSAVYLCASRAGAGENYGYTFGSGTRLTVV.